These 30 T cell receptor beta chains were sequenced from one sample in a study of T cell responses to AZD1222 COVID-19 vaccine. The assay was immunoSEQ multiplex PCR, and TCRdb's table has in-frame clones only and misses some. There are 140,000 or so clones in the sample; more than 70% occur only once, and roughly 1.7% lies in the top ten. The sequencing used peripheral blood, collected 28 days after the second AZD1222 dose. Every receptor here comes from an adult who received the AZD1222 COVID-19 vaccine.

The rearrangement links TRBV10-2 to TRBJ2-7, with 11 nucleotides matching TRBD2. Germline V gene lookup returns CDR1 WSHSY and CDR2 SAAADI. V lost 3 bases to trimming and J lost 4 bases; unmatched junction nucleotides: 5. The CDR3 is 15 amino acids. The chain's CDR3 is CASSDLTSGIYEQYF. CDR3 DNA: TGCGCCAGCAGTGACTTGACTAGCGGGATTTACGAGCAGTACTTC.

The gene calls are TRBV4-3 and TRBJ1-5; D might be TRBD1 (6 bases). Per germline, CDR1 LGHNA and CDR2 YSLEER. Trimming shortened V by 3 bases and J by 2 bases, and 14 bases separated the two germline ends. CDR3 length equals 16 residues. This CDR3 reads CASSQEGGRGNQPQHF. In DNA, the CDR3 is TGCGCCAGCAGCCAGGAGGGGGGTAGGGGCAATCAGCCCCAGCATTTT.

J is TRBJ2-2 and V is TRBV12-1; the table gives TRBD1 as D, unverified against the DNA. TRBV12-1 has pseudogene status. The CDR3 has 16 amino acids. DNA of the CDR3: TGTGCCAGCAGCTTCCCTGGACAGGGGAACACCGGGGAGCTGTTTTTT. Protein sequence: CASSFPGQGNTGELFF.

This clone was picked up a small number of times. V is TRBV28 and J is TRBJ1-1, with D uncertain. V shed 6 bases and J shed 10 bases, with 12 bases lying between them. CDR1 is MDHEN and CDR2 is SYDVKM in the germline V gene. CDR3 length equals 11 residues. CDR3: CASSRAVVAFF. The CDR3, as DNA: TGTGCCAGCAGCCGAGCGGTGGTAGCTTTCTTT.

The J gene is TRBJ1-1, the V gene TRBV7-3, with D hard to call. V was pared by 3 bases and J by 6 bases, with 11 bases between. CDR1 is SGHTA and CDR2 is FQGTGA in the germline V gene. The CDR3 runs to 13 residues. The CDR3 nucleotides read TGTGCCAGCAGCTTCGCGGCGGAGGCTGAAGCTTTCTTT. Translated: CASSFAAEAEAFF.

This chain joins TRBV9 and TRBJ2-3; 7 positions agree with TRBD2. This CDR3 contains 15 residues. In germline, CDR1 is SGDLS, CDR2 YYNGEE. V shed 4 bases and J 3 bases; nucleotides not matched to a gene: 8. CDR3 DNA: TGTGCCAGCAGCCGGGGCGGGAGTCTGACAGATACGCAGTATTTT. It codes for CASSRGGSLTDTQYF.

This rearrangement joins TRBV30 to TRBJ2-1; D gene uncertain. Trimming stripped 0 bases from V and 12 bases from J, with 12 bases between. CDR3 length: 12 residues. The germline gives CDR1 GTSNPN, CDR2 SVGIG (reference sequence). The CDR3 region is CAWSVTASGQFF. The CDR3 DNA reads TGTGCCTGGAGTGTGACCGCTTCGGGGCAGTTCTTC.

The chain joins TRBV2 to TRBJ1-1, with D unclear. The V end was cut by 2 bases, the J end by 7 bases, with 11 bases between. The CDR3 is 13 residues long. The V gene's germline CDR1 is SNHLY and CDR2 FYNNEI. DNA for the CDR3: TGTGCCAGCAGTGAAAATCAGGATCTTGAAGCTTTCTTT. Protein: CASSENQDLEAFF.

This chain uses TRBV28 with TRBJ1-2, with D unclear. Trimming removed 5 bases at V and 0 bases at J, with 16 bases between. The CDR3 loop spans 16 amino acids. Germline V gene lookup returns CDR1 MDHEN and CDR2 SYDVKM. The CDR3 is CASSPYWADSNYGYTF. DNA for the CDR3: TGTGCCAGCAGTCCCTATTGGGCCGACTCTAACTATGGCTACACCTTC.

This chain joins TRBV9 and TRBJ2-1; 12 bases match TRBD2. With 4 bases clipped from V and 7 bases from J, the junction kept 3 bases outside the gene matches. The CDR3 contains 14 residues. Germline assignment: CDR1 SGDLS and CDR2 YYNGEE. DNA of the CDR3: TGTGCCAGCAGCTACGGACTAGCGGGAAATGAGCAGTTCTTC. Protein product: CASSYGLAGNEQFF. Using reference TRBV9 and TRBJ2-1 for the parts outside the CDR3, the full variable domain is DSGVTQTPKHLITATGQRVTLRCSPRSGDLSVYWYQQSLDQGLQFLIQYYNGEERAKGNILERFSAQQFPDLHSELNLSSLELGDSALYFCASSYGLAGNEQFFGPGTRLTVL.

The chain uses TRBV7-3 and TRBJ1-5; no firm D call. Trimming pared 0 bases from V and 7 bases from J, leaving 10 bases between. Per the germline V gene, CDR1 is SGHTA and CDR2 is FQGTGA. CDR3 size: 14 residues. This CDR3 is CASSLTQVGQPQHF. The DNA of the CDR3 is TGTGCCAGCAGCTTAACGCAGGTCGGGCAGCCCCAGCATTTT.

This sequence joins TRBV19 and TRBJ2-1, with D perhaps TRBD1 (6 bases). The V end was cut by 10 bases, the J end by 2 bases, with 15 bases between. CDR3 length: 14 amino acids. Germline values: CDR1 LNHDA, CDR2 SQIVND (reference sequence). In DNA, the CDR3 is TGTGCCACAGTGGACAGTCCGCCCTACAATGAGCAGTTCTTC. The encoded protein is CATVDSPPYNEQFF.

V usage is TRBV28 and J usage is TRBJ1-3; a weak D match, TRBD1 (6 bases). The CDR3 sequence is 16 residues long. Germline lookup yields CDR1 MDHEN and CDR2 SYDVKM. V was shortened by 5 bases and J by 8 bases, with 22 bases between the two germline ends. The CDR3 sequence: CASSPRTVSLGDTIYF. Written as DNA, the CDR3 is TGTGCCAGCAGTCCCCGGACAGTAAGCTTGGGGGACACCATATATTTT.

CDR3 sequence (DNA): TGTGCCAGTAGTTTCGGGGGCGCCGATGGCTACACCTTC. Its translation: CASSFGGADGYTF. The V call is TRBV19, the J call TRBJ1-2, with D possibly matching TRBD1 (6 bases). Germline V CDR1 and CDR2: LNHDA, SQIVND (reference sequence). The CDR3 is 13 amino acids. The V end was cut by 5 bases, the J end by 6 bases, with 13 bases between.

The CDR3 loop reads CASSTRAGGGAETQYF. The DNA for the CDR3 is TGCGCCAGCAGCACCCGGGCCGGCGGGGGAGCAGAGACCCAGTACTTC. This chain uses TRBV4-1 with TRBJ2-5; 7 positions agree with TRBD2. Germline V gene data show CDR1 as MGHRA and CDR2 as YSYEKL. CDR3 length equals 16 residues. The ends lost 5 bases at V and 4 bases at J; junction bases unmatched: 13.

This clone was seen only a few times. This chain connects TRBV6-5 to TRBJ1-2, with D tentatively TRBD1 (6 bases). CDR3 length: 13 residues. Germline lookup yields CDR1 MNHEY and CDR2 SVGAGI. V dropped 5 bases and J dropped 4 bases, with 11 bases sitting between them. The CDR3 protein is CASSTGYGYGYTF. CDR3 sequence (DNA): TGTGCCAGCAGTACAGGGTATGGCTATGGCTACACCTTC.

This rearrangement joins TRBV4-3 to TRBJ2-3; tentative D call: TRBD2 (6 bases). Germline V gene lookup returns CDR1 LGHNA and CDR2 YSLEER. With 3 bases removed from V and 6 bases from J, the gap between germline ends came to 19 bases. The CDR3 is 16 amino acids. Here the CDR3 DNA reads TGCGCCAGCAGCCATCCAAGCGGAGGGGTCGGGGATACGCAGTATTTT. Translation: CASSHPSGGVGDTQYF.

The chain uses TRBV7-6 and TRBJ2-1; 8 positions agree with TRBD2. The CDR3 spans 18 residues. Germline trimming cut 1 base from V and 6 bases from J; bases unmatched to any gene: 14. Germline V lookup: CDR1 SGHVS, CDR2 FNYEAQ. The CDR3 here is CASSLVRGSIGRVNEQFF. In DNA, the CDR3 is TGTGCCAGCAGCTTAGTACGCGGGAGTATCGGGAGGGTCAATGAGCAGTTCTTC.

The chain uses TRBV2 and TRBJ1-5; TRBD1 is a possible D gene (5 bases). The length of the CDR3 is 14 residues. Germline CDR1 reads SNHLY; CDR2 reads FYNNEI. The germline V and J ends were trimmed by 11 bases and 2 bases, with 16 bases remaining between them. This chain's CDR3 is CAGAQGPGNQPQHF. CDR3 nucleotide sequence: TGTGCCGGCGCCCAGGGACCCGGCAATCAGCCCCAGCATTTT. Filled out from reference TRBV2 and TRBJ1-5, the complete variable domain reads EPEVTQTPSHQVTQMGQEVILRCVPISNHLYFYWYRQILGQKVEFLVSFYNNEISEKSEIFDDQFSVERPDGSNFTLKIRSTKLEDSAMYFCAGAQGPGNQPQHFGDGTRLSIL.

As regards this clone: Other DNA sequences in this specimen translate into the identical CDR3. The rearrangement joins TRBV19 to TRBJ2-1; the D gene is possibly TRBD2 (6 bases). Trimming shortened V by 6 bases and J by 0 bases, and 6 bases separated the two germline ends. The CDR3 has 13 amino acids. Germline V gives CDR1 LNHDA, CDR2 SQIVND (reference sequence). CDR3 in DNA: TGTGCCAGTAGCGGGAGCTCCTACAATGAGCAGTTCTTC. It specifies CASSGSSYNEQFF.

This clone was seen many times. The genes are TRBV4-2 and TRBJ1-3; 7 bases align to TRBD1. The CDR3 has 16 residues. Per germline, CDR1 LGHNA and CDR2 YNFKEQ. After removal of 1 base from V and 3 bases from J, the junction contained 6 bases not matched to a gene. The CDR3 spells CASSQAGTVGGNTIYF. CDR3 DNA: TGTGCCAGCAGCCAAGCCGGGACAGTAGGTGGAAACACCATATATTTT.

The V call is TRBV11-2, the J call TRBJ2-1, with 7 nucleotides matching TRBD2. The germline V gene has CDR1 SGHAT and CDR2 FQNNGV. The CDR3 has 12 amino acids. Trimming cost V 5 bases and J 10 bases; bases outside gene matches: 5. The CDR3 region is CASSIGRGEQFF. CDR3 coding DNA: TGTGCCAGCAGCATAGGGCGGGGGGAGCAGTTCTTC. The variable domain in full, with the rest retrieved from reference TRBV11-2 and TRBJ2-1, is EAGVAQSPRYKIIEKRQSVAFWCNPISGHATLYWYQQILGQGPKLLIQFQNNGVVDDSQLPKDRFSAERLKGVDSTLKIQPAKLEDSAVYLCASSIGRGEQFFGPGTRLTVL.

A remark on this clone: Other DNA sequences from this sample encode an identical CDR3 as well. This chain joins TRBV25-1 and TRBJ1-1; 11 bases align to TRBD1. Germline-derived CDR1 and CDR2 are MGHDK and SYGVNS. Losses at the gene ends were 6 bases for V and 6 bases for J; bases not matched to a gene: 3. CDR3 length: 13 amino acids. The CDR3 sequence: CASRGTGGSEAFF. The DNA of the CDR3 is TGTGCCAGCAGAGGGACAGGGGGGTCTGAAGCTTTCTTT. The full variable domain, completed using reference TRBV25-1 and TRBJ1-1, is EADIYQTPRYLVIGTGKKITLECSQTMGHDKMYWYQQDPGMELHLIHYSYGVNSTEKGDLSSESTVSRIRTEHFPLTLESARPSHTSQYLCASRGTGGSEAFFGQGTRLTVV.

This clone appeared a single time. The CDR3 reads CASRGGPSSGNTIYF. The CDR3 DNA sequence: TGCGCCAGCCGGGGGGGCCCAAGCTCTGGAAACACCATATATTTT. The chain has TRBV10-2 and TRBJ1-3; D possibly corresponds to TRBD1 (6 bases). The length of the CDR3 is 15 residues. Germline CDR1 WSHSY, CDR2 SAAADI. Trimming cost V 8 bases and J 0 bases, with 14 bases left between them.

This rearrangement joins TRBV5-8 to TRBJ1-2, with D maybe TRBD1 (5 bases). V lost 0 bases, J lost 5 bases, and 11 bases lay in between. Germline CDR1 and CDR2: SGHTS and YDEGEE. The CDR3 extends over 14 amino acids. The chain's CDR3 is CASSLAPQEYGYTF. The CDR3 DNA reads TGTGCCAGCAGCTTGGCCCCACAGGAGTATGGCTACACCTTC.

The CDR3, as DNA: TGTGCCAGCTCATCACGCGCGTACGAGCAGTACTTC. It yields the protein CASSSRAYEQYF. This sequence joins TRBV18 and TRBJ2-7; D is unresolved. With 5 bases removed from V and 4 bases from J, the gap between germline ends came to 9 bases. The germline V gene has CDR1 KGHSH and CDR2 LQKENI. This CDR3 comprises 12 residues.

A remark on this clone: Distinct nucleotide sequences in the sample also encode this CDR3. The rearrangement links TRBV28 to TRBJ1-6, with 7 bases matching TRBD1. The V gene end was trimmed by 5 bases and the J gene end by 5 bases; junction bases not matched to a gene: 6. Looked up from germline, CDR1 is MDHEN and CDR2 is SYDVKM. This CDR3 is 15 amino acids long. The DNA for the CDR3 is TGTGCCAGCAGTCCCTTAGACAGGGATAATTCACCCCTCCACTTT. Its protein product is CASSPLDRDNSPLHF.

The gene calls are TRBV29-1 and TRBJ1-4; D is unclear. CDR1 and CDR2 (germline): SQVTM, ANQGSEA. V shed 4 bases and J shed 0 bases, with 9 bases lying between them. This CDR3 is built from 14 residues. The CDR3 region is CSVGQSATNEKLFF. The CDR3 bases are TGCAGCGTTGGCCAGTCGGCAACTAATGAAAAACTGTTTTTT. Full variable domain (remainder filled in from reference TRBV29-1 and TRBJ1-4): SAVISQKPSRDICQRGTSLTIQCQVDSQVTMMFWYRQQPGQSLTLIATANQGSEATYESGFVIDKFPISRPNLTFSTLTVSNMSPEDSSIYLCSVGQSATNEKLFFGSGTQLSVL.

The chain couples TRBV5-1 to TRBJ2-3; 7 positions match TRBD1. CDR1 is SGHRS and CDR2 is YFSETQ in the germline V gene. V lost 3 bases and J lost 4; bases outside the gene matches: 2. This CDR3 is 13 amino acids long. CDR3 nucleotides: TGCGCCAGCAGCTGGGGGACAGCAGATACGCAGTATTTT. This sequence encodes CASSWGTADTQYF.

In DNA form, the CDR3 reads TGCGCCAGCAGCCAAGTGACTTCGGGCTATAAGCAGTATTTT. Protein sequence: CASSQVTSGYKQYF. The chain carries TRBV4-3 and TRBJ2-3; unclear D gene. The CDR3 consists of 14 residues. Per germline, CDR1 LGHNA and CDR2 YSLEER. Between the trimmed V and J ends, which lost 1 base and 11 bases, there was a span of 16 bases.